This T cell receptor beta chain was observed in a study of yellow fever vaccine responses in identical twins. Study outcomes and limitations: Reportedly, twins showed a vaccine T cell response that looked partly convergent and partly personalized.

The CDR3 totals 13 residues. Germline V gene sequence: CDR1 SQVTM, CDR2 ANQGSEA. The V end lost 4 bases, the J end lost 4 bases, and 11 bases lay between the germline ends. With respect to this clonotype: Its antigen is currently unknown.

In TCRdb, the RT-PCR reads were re-called with MiXCR into one record per CDR3 protein. The sample carries roughly 18,000 distinct CDR3 sequences, roughly three fifths recorded once. Material: T cells from blood (PBMCs), unsorted or a sorted subset (not recorded which), obtained before or after yellow fever vaccination (not recorded which). The sequence was obtained from a woman in her late teens or twenties who received the yellow fever vaccine. The rearrangement joins TRBV29-1 to TRBJ2-1, with TRBD2 as a possible D gene (6 bases). The CDR3 region has the DNA TGCAGCGTTGGGGGTAGCGGTTACAATGAGCAGTTCTTC. Translated, it gives CSVGGSGYNEQFF.